These 8 T cell receptor beta chains came from one sample sequenced in a study of blood T cell repertoires in COVID-19. Data came from immunoSEQ multiplex PCR; TCRdb stores just in-frame clones and leaves some out. The sample lists approximately 76,000 clones; around 85% were seen once. The sample was peripheral blood. The receptor source for this set is a woman aged 80 or over with active or convalescent COVID-19.

V gene TRBV3-1 (or the pseudogene TRBV3-2) combines with J gene TRBJ1-3, with 9 positions matching TRBD1. Unmatched junction bases numbered 9, after V lost 2 bases and J lost 4 bases. The CDR3 sequence is 17 residues long. CDR1 and CDR2 from the germline V gene are LGHDT and YNNKEL (reference sequence). As DNA, the CDR3 is TGTGCCAGCAGCCAACTTGCCCCGGGACAGGGCGGAAACACCATATATTTT. Translation: CASSQLAPGQGGNTIYF.

The table lists this clone with a few counts. The chain joins TRBV30 to TRBJ1-3, with D uncertain. There are 13 residues in the CDR3. V lost 1 base, J lost 0 bases, and 4 bases lay in between. CDR1 is GTSNPN, CDR2 SVGIG, per germline (reference sequence). CDR3 residues: CAWSASSGNTIYF. In nucleotides, the CDR3 is TGTGCCTGGAGTGCGAGCTCTGGAAACACCATATATTTT.

The chain uses TRBV29-1 and TRBJ2-7; perhaps TRBD1 as D (6 bases). Germline CDR1 and CDR2: SQVTM and ANQGSEA. V lost 1 base to trimming and J lost 3 bases, with 13 bases between them. This CDR3 comprises 14 residues. The CDR3 DNA follows: TGCAGCGTTGAAGGAGGGCAGGGGCGCTACGAGCAGTACTTC. This encodes CSVEGGQGRYEQYF.

This chain connects TRBV19 to TRBJ1-2, with D unclear. V was trimmed by 6 bases and J by 6 bases, leaving 20 bases between them. The CDR3 consists of 15 residues. Germline CDR1 and CDR2: LNHDA and SQIVND (reference sequence). The CDR3 reads CASSVPGAPYDGYTF. The CDR3, as DNA: TGTGCCAGTAGCGTCCCTGGAGCCCCCTATGATGGCTACACCTTC. The full variable domain, rest sourced from reference TRBV19 and TRBJ1-2, is DGGITQSPKYLFRKEGQNVTLSCEQNLNHDAMYWYRQDPGQGLRLIYYSQIVNDFQKGDIAEGYSVSREKKESFPLTVTSAQKNPTAFYLCASSVPGAPYDGYTFGSGTRLTVV.

This chain joins TRBV6-1 and TRBJ1-5; 8 bases map to TRBD1. Looked up from germline, CDR1 is MNHNS and CDR2 is SASEGT. There are 14 residues in the CDR3. Trimming cost V 3 bases and J 2 bases; bases outside gene matches: 0. This CDR3 is CASSEDRGNQPQHF. The CDR3 DNA follows: TGTGCCAGCAGTGAGGACAGGGGCAATCAGCCCCAGCATTTT.

The chain has TRBV7-9 and TRBJ2-7; 9 positions match TRBD2. Germline lookup yields CDR1 SEHNR and CDR2 FQNEAQ (reference sequence). The length of the CDR3 is 16 residues. V was pared by 5 bases and J by 5 bases, with 13 bases of the junction left unmatched. DNA of the CDR3: TGTGCCAGCAGCGAGAGCTCGGGCGGGGGGGCCCACGAGCAGTACTTC. Its protein product is CASSESSGGGAHEQYF.

The gene calls are TRBV6-5 and TRBJ1-2, with D tentatively TRBD1 (5 bases). The CDR3 runs 15 residues. Trimming removed 4 bases from V and 2 bases from J, with 14 bases in between. Per the germline V gene, CDR1 is MNHEY and CDR2 is SVGAGI. CDR3 bases: TGTGCCAGCAGTTTCGATGCGGGGCGGAACTATGGCTACACCTTC. Amino acids: CASSFDAGRNYGYTF.

V is TRBV9 and J is TRBJ1-5; perhaps TRBD1 as D (5 bases). The CDR3 is 14 residues long. Germline values: CDR1 SGDLS, CDR2 YYNGEE. Trimming pared 3 bases from V and 6 bases from J, leaving 13 bases between. The CDR3 DNA follows: TGTGCCAGCAGCGAGGGGCCCTTCGGTCAGCCCCAGCATTTT. Translated: CASSEGPFGQPQHF.